The 6 T cell receptor beta chains listed next were all sequenced from one sample in a study of T cell responses to AZD1222 COVID-19 vaccine (dated by TCRdb to about 2021). The time point label on this specimen signifies: baseline before first vaccination. The method behind the library was the immunoSEQ multiplex PCR assay. The table was pulled from immuneACCESS by TCRdb, which kept in-frame rearrangements only. Such tables lose some clones; where checked, under half of the loss comes from unresolved V genes, and the rest has no known cause. Within this sample are under 300,000 clones, with approximately 95% of them counted one time only. The top ten clones comprise roughly 0.51% of the sample. Here the sequenced sample was peripheral blood, taken on day 0 of AZD1222 vaccination. These receptors originate from an adult in good health.

The V and J genes are TRBV19 and TRBJ1-5; TRBD1 matches 8 bases. The germline V gene encodes CDR1 LNHDA and CDR2 SQIVND (reference sequence). V lost 4 bases and J lost 4; bases outside the gene matches: 9. The CDR3 loop spans 16 amino acids. The CDR3 DNA reads TGTGCCAGTAGTACCTCCCGACAGGGGTTAAATCAGCCCCAGCATTTT. Its translation: CASSTSRQGLNQPQHF.

The rearrangement uses TRBV5-1 and TRBJ1-1; no clear D. CDR1 SGHRS and CDR2 YFSETQ come from the germline V gene. V shed 2 bases and J shed 3 bases, with 11 bases lying between them. CDR3 size: 14 residues. The CDR3 DNA reads as TGCGCCAGCAGCTTCGGAGGACCGGACACTGAAGCTTTCTTT. It yields the protein CASSFGGPDTEAFF.

The chain employs TRBV4-1 and TRBJ1-5; D is possibly TRBD1 (5 bases). This CDR3 comprises 16 residues. Trimming shortened V by 4 bases and J by 0 bases, and 13 bases separated the two germline ends. The germline gives CDR1 MGHRA, CDR2 YSYEKL. The CDR3 DNA sequence: TGCGCCAGCAGCCGATCGACAGTTAATAGCAATCAGCCCCAGCATTTT. It specifies CASSRSTVNSNQPQHF.

The V gene is TRBV2, the J gene TRBJ2-3, with TRBD2 matching 9 bases. This CDR3 comprises 15 residues. Germline V CDR1 and CDR2: SNHLY, FYNNEI. Unmatched junction bases numbered 3, after V lost 3 bases and J lost 2 bases. The CDR3 sequence: CASSDPSGDTDTQYF. The CDR3 DNA sequence: TGTGCCAGCAGTGACCCTAGCGGGGACACAGATACGCAGTATTTT.

The chain employs TRBV25-1 and TRBJ1-2; D gene unclear. This CDR3 is 14 amino acids long. The V gene's germline CDR1 is MGHDK and CDR2 SYGVNS. With 2 bases removed from V and 4 bases from J, the gap between germline ends came to 11 bases. Here the CDR3 reads CASSEGEYGYGYTF. The DNA for the CDR3 is TGTGCCAGCAGTGAAGGGGAATATGGCTATGGCTACACCTTC.

Comment on this clone: Other DNA sequences of this sample code for an identical CDR3. The J gene is TRBJ2-3, the V gene TRBV11-2; possibly TRBD1 or TRBD2 for D (5 bases each). The V end lost 3 bases, the J end lost 1 base, and 5 bases lay between the germline ends. The CDR3 sequence is 13 residues long. Germline CDR1 is SGHAT and CDR2 is FQNNGV. The CDR3 sequence: CASSLGGTDTQYF. The CDR3 DNA reads as TGTGCCAGCAGCTTGGGGGGCACAGATACGCAGTATTTT.